What follows are 3 T cell receptor beta chains derived from one specimen sequenced in a study of T-cell reconstitution after alpha-beta-depleted transplantation in children. Unique molecular identifiers were incorporated into the prepared TCRbeta library. MiXCR, applied by TCRdb to the PCR reads, yields one record per CDR3 protein. This table holds tens of thousands of distinct CDR3 sequences, around 8.8% found once. The source was PBMCs, mostly from graft donor cells, collected 60 days after TCRalphabeta/CD19-depleted stem cell transplant. Receptor source: a male patient aged 2-15 years who had a stem cell transplant for chronic granulomatous disease, so the T cells may come from the graft donor.

This clonotype was seen more than once but under ten times. The chain recombines TRBV20-1 with TRBJ1-5; D call uncertain. CDR1 is DFQATT and CDR2 is SNEGSKA in the germline V gene (reference sequence). CDR3 length: 13 residues. V lost 2 bases and J lost 6, with 11 bases in between. CDR3 DNA: TGCAGTGCTAGAAAGGGAATGGGTCAGCCCCAGCATTTT. Encoded protein: CSARKGMGQPQHF.

At least ten counts were recorded for this clonotype. This chain joins TRBV6-6 and TRBJ1-1, with a tentative D call TRBD1 (6 bases). Germline CDR1 reads MNHNY; CDR2 reads SVGAGI (reference sequence). The CDR3 length is 13 residues. The V gene lost 7 bases and the J gene lost 3 bases, with 12 bases spanning the gap. CDR3 sequence: CASKSQGYTEAFF. Written as DNA, the CDR3 is TGTGCCAGCAAGTCACAGGGTTACACTGAAGCTTTCTTT.

Ten or more counts support this clonotype. V is TRBV20-1 and J is TRBJ1-6; 7 bases are a match to TRBD1. Germline V gene data show CDR1 as DFQATT and CDR2 as SNEGSKA (reference sequence). V trimming: 0 bases; J trimming: 7 bases; junction bases outside the gene matches: 9. The CDR3 is 16 amino acids. DNA of the CDR3: TGCAGTGCTAGAGAGGTTCCCTCAGGGGGAAATTCACCCCTCCACTTT. Amino acid sequence: CSAREVPSGGNSPLHF.